Below are 7 T cell receptor beta chains sequenced from a single sample in a study of cytomegalovirus exposure and HLA in healthy donors. Clones were read by immunoSEQ multiplex PCR, and TCRdb kept only the in-frame ones, dropping some. Here the sample spans roughly 110,000 clones, around 90% being singletons. The sequenced sample consisted of PBMCs. The receptor set was obtained from a young woman in good health and CMV-seropositive.

The V and J genes are TRBV9 and TRBJ1-3; 8 nucleotides match TRBD1. Germline loops: CDR1 SGDLS, CDR2 YYNGEE. V dropped 3 bases and J dropped 2; count of bases not matched to a gene: 4. The CDR3 runs to 15 residues. The CDR3 reads CASSADRGTGNTIYF. The CDR3, as DNA: TGTGCCAGCAGCGCCGACAGGGGCACTGGAAACACCATATATTTT.

The chain carries TRBV2 and TRBJ2-5, with 10 positions matching TRBD2. The ends lost 1 base at V and 5 bases at J; junction bases unmatched: 19. The CDR3 sequence is 20 residues long. From germline, CDR1 is SNHLY and CDR2 FYNNEI. CDR3 loop: CASSEVMVAGGPIRRETQYF. The CDR3 DNA sequence: TGTGCCAGCAGTGAAGTGATGGTAGCGGGGGGTCCCATACGACGGGAGACCCAGTACTTC.

The chain employs TRBV5-4 and TRBJ1-3, with 7 bases lining up with TRBD1. The CDR3 extends over 16 amino acids. The germline V gene encodes CDR1 SGHNT and CDR2 YYREEE (reference sequence). V was pared by 4 bases and J by 0 bases, with 7 bases of the junction left unmatched. The DNA for the CDR3 is TGTGCCAGCAGCCACAAGGACAGGTCCTCTGGAAACACCATATATTTT. Translating gives CASSHKDRSSGNTIYF. The full variable domain, its missing parts supplied by reference TRBV5-4 and TRBJ1-3, is ETGVTQSPTHLIKTRGQQVTLRCSSQSGHNTVSWYQQALGQGPQFIFQYYREEENGRGNFPPRFSGLQFPNYSSELNVNALELDDSALYLCASSHKDRSSGNTIYFGEGSWLTVV.

The chain carries TRBV27 and TRBJ2-7, with a possible D match to TRBD1 (5 bases). V shed 2 bases and J shed 3 bases, with 20 bases lying between them. The germline V gene encodes CDR1 MNHEY and CDR2 SMNVEV (reference sequence). There are 17 residues in the CDR3. The CDR3 DNA follows: TGTGCCAGCAGTTTAGAAGGAAGGCAGGGCCCCAACTACGAGCAGTACTTC. It specifies CASSLEGRQGPNYEQYF.

In its sample, this clone was seen once. The gene calls are TRBV7-8 and TRBJ2-3; TRBD2 matches at 14 bases. The CDR3 loop spans 16 amino acids. Per germline, CDR1 SGHVS and CDR2 FQNEAQ. The ends lost 5 bases at V and 5 bases at J; junction bases unmatched: 6. CDR3 amino acids: CASSPRTSGGQDTQYF. CDR3 DNA sequence: TGTGCCAGCAGCCCGAGGACTAGCGGGGGGCAAGATACGCAGTATTTT.

The chain is built from TRBV2 and TRBJ1-6; possibly TRBD1 for D (6 bases). The CDR3 sequence is 14 residues long. Germline V lookup: CDR1 SNHLY, CDR2 FYNNEI. Trimming stripped 6 bases from V and 5 bases from J, with 11 bases between. CDR3 DNA sequence: TGTGCCAGCAGCGCGAGGGGGAATAATTCACCCCTCCACTTT. Translation gives CASSARGNNSPLHF.

The chain has TRBV19 and TRBJ1-2; D is unclear. The V gene lost 7 bases and the J gene lost 3 bases, with 9 bases spanning the gap. Germline V gene lookup returns CDR1 LNHDA and CDR2 SQIVND (reference sequence). There are 12 residues in the CDR3. The CDR3 protein is CASTQGDYGYTF. CDR3 sequence (DNA): TGTGCCAGTACCCAAGGAGACTATGGCTACACCTTC.